This T cell receptor beta chain was identified during a study of T cells in Graves' hyperthyroidism and ophthalmopathy. The CDR3 spans 15 residues. The V end lost 7 bases, the J end lost 7 bases, and 17 bases lay between the germline ends. Germline V lookup: CDR1 MDHEN, CDR2 SYDVKM. Amplification of TCR beta CDR3 regions was performed using RNA transcripts as template. During a first-round RT-PCR of the TCR CDR3, the HTBI primer set was used. Via MiXCR, TCRdb re-called the multiplex PCR reads, giving one row per CDR3 protein. The data contain hundreds of thousands of distinct CDR3 sequences, approximately 15% of them singletons.

The receptor was isolated from a woman aged 45 to 65 with Graves' ophthalmopathy. Sequencing used blood. The chain employs TRBV28 and TRBJ1-6; D is perhaps TRBD1 (5 bases). For the CDR3, the DNA is TGTGCCAGCAACCGGGGACTGCTGGGGAATTCACCCCTCCACTTT. Amino acid sequence: CASNRGLLGNSPLHF.